A selection of T cell receptor beta chains follows, all from one sample in a study of blood T cell repertoires in COVID-19. The table came from immunoSEQ multiplex PCR; TCRdb's copy has only in-frame clones and leaves some out. The sample lists roughly 190,000 clones; almost 85% were seen once. Sequencing was performed on peripheral blood. Every receptor here comes from an older woman with active or convalescent COVID-19. The CDR3 runs from the conserved cysteine through the conserved F or W. Fields, in order: V gene, clone size, J gene, D gene, CDR3 DNA, CDR3 protein. D genes are given only for firm matches. Some rows mark clone size as missing; the rest say once, few, many or name a class of expanded clone.

V gene: TRBV5-6
clone size: -
J gene: TRBJ2-3
D gene: TRBD2
CDR3 DNA: TGTGCCAGCAGCTTTAGCGGGAGCACAGATACGCAGTATTTT
CDR3 protein: CASSFSGSTDTQYF

V gene: TRBV3-1/TRBV3-2
clone size: -
J gene: TRBJ1-3
D gene: -
CDR3 DNA: TGTGCCAGCAGCCGGGGGGGGTGGATCGGCGATACTGGAAACACCATATATTTT
CDR3 protein: CASSRGGWIGDTGNTIYF

V gene: TRBV7-9
clone size: once
J gene: TRBJ2-1
D gene: -
CDR3 DNA: TGTGCCAGCATCGAAAGCAGCGCTCACAATGAGCAGTTCTTC
CDR3 protein: CASIESSAHNEQFF

V gene: TRBV2
clone size: -
J gene: TRBJ2-3
D gene: TRBD2
CDR3 DNA: TGTGCCAGCAGTGAAATGGGACTACGCACAGATACGCAGTATTTT
CDR3 protein: CASSEMGLRTDTQYF

V gene: TRBV9
clone size: -
J gene: TRBJ2-2
D gene: TRBD1
CDR3 DNA: TGTGCCAGCCGTTCGGGACAGCCTACGAACACCGGGGAGCTGTTTTTT
CDR3 protein: CASRSGQPTNTGELFF

V gene: TRBV4-2
clone size: -
J gene: TRBJ2-1
D gene: -
CDR3 DNA: TGTGCCAGCAGCCCTCAGCCAGGGATTAGGGGCTCCTACAATGAGCAGTTCTTC
CDR3 protein: CASSPQPGIRGSYNEQFF

V gene: TRBV4-1
clone size: -
J gene: TRBJ2-2
D gene: TRBD1
CDR3 DNA: TGCGCCAGCAGCCAAGGAACAGGGGATGCCGGGGAGCTGTTTTTT
CDR3 protein: CASSQGTGDAGELFF

V gene: TRBV4-1
clone size: -
J gene: TRBJ1-1
D gene: -
CDR3 DNA: TGCGCCAGCAGCCAAGAGGGAGTAGTGAACACTGAAGCTTTCTTT
CDR3 protein: CASSQEGVVNTEAFF

V gene: TRBV5-1
clone size: -
J gene: TRBJ2-5
D gene: TRBD2
CDR3 DNA: TGCGCCAGCAGCTTAGACCCCGGACTAGCGGGAGTCGGTGAGACCCAGTACTTC
CDR3 protein: CASSLDPGLAGVGETQYF

V gene: TRBV20-1
clone size: -
J gene: TRBJ2-7
D gene: TRBD1
CDR3 DNA: TGCAGTGCTAGTTACGGACAGGACGAGCAGTACTTC
CDR3 protein: CSASYGQDEQYF

V gene: TRBV28
clone size: -
J gene: TRBJ2-1
D gene: TRBD2
CDR3 DNA: TGTGCCAGCAGTTTTGGTAGGACTAGCGGATACAATGAGCAGTTCTTC
CDR3 protein: CASSFGRTSGYNEQFF

V gene: TRBV5-1
clone size: -
J gene: TRBJ1-5
D gene: TRBD1
CDR3 DNA: TGCGCCAGCAGCAGACAGGGCGGGCAGCCCCAGCATTTT
CDR3 protein: CASSRQGGQPQHF

V gene: TRBV5-1
clone size: -
J gene: TRBJ2-5
D gene: TRBD2
CDR3 DNA: TGCGCCAGCAGCTTGACTAGCGGGTACCAAGAGACCCAGTACTTC
CDR3 protein: CASSLTSGYQETQYF

V gene: TRBV7-9
clone size: -
J gene: TRBJ2-1
D gene: -
CDR3 DNA: TGTGCCAGCAGCTTAGCAGGGGGGGACAATGAGCAGTTCTTC
CDR3 protein: CASSLAGGDNEQFF

V gene: TRBV19
clone size: -
J gene: TRBJ1-4
D gene: TRBD1
CDR3 DNA: TGTGCCAGTAGTGGTCGACAGGGGGCGTTCGAAAAACTGTTTTTT
CDR3 protein: CASSGRQGAFEKLFF

V gene: TRBV9
clone size: -
J gene: TRBJ2-2
D gene: -
CDR3 DNA: TGTGCCAGCAGCGTAGGTCCAAACACCGGGGAGCTGTTTTTT
CDR3 protein: CASSVGPNTGELFF

V gene: TRBV19
clone size: -
J gene: TRBJ1-5
D gene: TRBD1
CDR3 DNA: TGTGCCAGTAGTAATACAGGGGGACGCAATCAGCCCCAGCATTTT
CDR3 protein: CASSNTGGRNQPQHF

V gene: TRBV5-6
clone size: -
J gene: TRBJ1-2
D gene: -
CDR3 DNA: TGTGCCAGCAGCGGGAGGCTGGGGGGGGGCACCGGCTATGGCTACACCTTC
CDR3 protein: CASSGRLGGGTGYGYTF

V gene: TRBV28
clone size: -
J gene: TRBJ1-4
D gene: TRBD1
CDR3 DNA: TGTGCCAGCAGTCTCTTTATGACAGGGCGGGAAAAACTGTTTTTT
CDR3 protein: CASSLFMTGREKLFF

V gene: TRBV30
clone size: -
J gene: TRBJ1-2
D gene: -
CDR3 DNA: TGTGCCTGGAGCAGGGGCAGGGCCTATGGCTACACCTTC
CDR3 protein: CAWSRGRAYGYTF

V gene: TRBV27
clone size: once
J gene: TRBJ2-1
D gene: TRBD1
CDR3 DNA: TGTGCCAGCAGGGGACAGGGGAGCTCCTACAATGAGCAGTTCTTC
CDR3 protein: CASRGQGSSYNEQFF

V gene: TRBV7-9
clone size: -
J gene: TRBJ2-1
D gene: TRBD2
CDR3 DNA: TGTGCCAGCAGCTCTCCGACGGGGGGGGTTCATGAGCAGTTCTTC
CDR3 protein: CASSSPTGGVHEQFF

V gene: TRBV30
clone size: -
J gene: TRBJ1-5
D gene: -
CDR3 DNA: TGTGCCTGGAGTGCCGGGTCCTCACAATATCAGCCCCAGCATTTT
CDR3 protein: CAWSAGSSQYQPQHF

V gene: TRBV18
clone size: -
J gene: TRBJ2-6
D gene: TRBD2
CDR3 DNA: TGTGCCAGCTCACCACTCGGGACTAGAAAGGATAACGTCCTGACTTTC
CDR3 protein: CASSPLGTRKDNVLTF

V gene: TRBV28
clone size: -
J gene: TRBJ2-7
D gene: TRBD1
CDR3 DNA: TGTGCCAGCAGATCACCGGGACAGGGGGCTCTCAACTACTTC
CDR3 protein: CASRSPGQGALNYF

V gene: TRBV27
clone size: -
J gene: TRBJ2-7
D gene: TRBD2
CDR3 DNA: TGTGCCAGCAGTTTCCTCCCCGCGACTAGCGGAAGCTCCTACGAGCAGTACTTC
CDR3 protein: CASSFLPATSGSSYEQYF

V gene: TRBV11-2
clone size: -
J gene: TRBJ1-1
D gene: -
CDR3 DNA: TGTGCCAGCAGCTTAAACAGGGCGAACACTGAAGCTTTCTTT
CDR3 protein: CASSLNRANTEAFF

V gene: TRBV28
clone size: -
J gene: TRBJ2-5
D gene: -
CDR3 DNA: TGTGCCAGCAGTTTAGAGCCCGCTTCACAAGAGACCCAGTACTTC
CDR3 protein: CASSLEPASQETQYF

V gene: TRBV6-1
clone size: -
J gene: TRBJ2-3
D gene: -
CDR3 DNA: TGTGCCAGCAGTGAAAGGCGGCCCCAGAGGACAGATACGCAGTATTTT
CDR3 protein: CASSERRPQRTDTQYF

V gene: TRBV27
clone size: -
J gene: TRBJ1-5
D gene: -
CDR3 DNA: TGTGCCAGCAGTTTAAAGGGTCTGGGGGCTCCCCGCAATCAGCCCCAGCATTTT
CDR3 protein: CASSLKGLGAPRNQPQHF

V gene: TRBV28
clone size: -
J gene: TRBJ2-3
D gene: TRBD1
CDR3 DNA: TGTGCCAGCAGTTCACACCTGGGACAGGGGGCTACAGATACGCAGTATTTT
CDR3 protein: CASSSHLGQGATDTQYF

V gene: TRBV4-1
clone size: -
J gene: TRBJ2-1
D gene: -
CDR3 DNA: TGCGCCAGCAGCTCACTAGCATCCTCCTACAATGAGCAGTTCTTC
CDR3 protein: CASSSLASSYNEQFF

V gene: TRBV9
clone size: few
J gene: TRBJ1-2
D gene: TRBD1
CDR3 DNA: TGTGCCACCAGACAGATGGGACAGGGGGCGGGTGGCTACACCTTC
CDR3 protein: CATRQMGQGAGGYTF

V gene: TRBV9
clone size: -
J gene: TRBJ1-3
D gene: -
CDR3 DNA: TGTGCCAGCAGCCCTCAGGGGACCCCGAACCTAAACACCATATATTTT
CDR3 protein: CASSPQGTPNLNTIYF

V gene: TRBV6-1
clone size: -
J gene: TRBJ1-6
D gene: -
CDR3 DNA: TGTGCCAGCAGTCAAGGATCGAGGTCGTATAATTCACCCCTCCACTTT
CDR3 protein: CASSQGSRSYNSPLHF

V gene: TRBV2
clone size: -
J gene: TRBJ2-1
D gene: TRBD1
CDR3 DNA: TGTGCCAGCAGCGTCGACAGGGACCGAGATGAGCAGTTCTTC
CDR3 protein: CASSVDRDRDEQFF

V gene: TRBV5-1
clone size: -
J gene: TRBJ2-1
D gene: TRBD1
CDR3 DNA: TGCGCCAGCAGCTCCGACAGGGGGCTACACAATGAGCAGTTCTTC
CDR3 protein: CASSSDRGLHNEQFF

V gene: TRBV4-1
clone size: -
J gene: TRBJ1-5
D gene: -
CDR3 DNA: TGCGCCAGCAGCCAAGAGCCGACAGGCTTTCAGCCCCAGCATTTT
CDR3 protein: CASSQEPTGFQPQHF

V gene: TRBV6-5
clone size: -
J gene: TRBJ1-4
D gene: TRBD1
CDR3 DNA: TGTGCCAGCAGACGACAGGGGACGGGAAATGAAAAACTGTTTTTT
CDR3 protein: CASRRQGTGNEKLFF

V gene: TRBV29-1
clone size: -
J gene: TRBJ1-6
D gene: TRBD1
CDR3 DNA: TGCAGCGTTGAAGATGGACAGGGAAATTTACACTTT
CDR3 protein: CSVEDGQGNLHF

V gene: TRBV3-1/TRBV3-2
clone size: -
J gene: TRBJ1-1
D gene: -
CDR3 DNA: TGTGCCAGCAGCCAAGATGTCGGGTCTGAAGCTTTCTTT
CDR3 protein: CASSQDVGSEAFF

V gene: TRBV4-1
clone size: -
J gene: TRBJ1-2
D gene: TRBD1
CDR3 DNA: TGCGCCAGCAGCCCGACCGTGAGGGGGCCCTCTAATGGCTACACCTTC
CDR3 protein: CASSPTVRGPSNGYTF

V gene: TRBV29-1
clone size: -
J gene: TRBJ2-7
D gene: TRBD1
CDR3 DNA: TGCAGCGTTGGGAGACAGGGGATAACCTACGAGCAGTACTTC
CDR3 protein: CSVGRQGITYEQYF

V gene: TRBV5-5
clone size: -
J gene: TRBJ2-7
D gene: TRBD2
CDR3 DNA: TGTGCCAGCAGCTTAGTACTAGCGGGAGCCGTCGGCGAGCAGTACTTC
CDR3 protein: CASSLVLAGAVGEQYF

V gene: TRBV27
clone size: -
J gene: TRBJ2-4
D gene: TRBD1
CDR3 DNA: TGTGCCAGCAGTACCCAGGACAGGGTAGCCAAAAACATTCAGTACTTC
CDR3 protein: CASSTQDRVAKNIQYF

V gene: TRBV6-4
clone size: -
J gene: TRBJ2-1
D gene: -
CDR3 DNA: TGTGCCAGCAGCGAGTTCATGCCGGCGGGTGAGCAGTTCTTC
CDR3 protein: CASSEFMPAGEQFF